The following is a TCR beta chain sequence with its context. The cohort comprised adults aged 18 to 89 years residing in 24 US areas. This sample is part of a study of blood T cell repertoires in COVID-19. Study summary: Acute and convalescent COVID-19 specimens originated in the United States, Italy and Spain. T cells, B-cell-depleted T cells, or PBMCs provided the cDNA or gDNA that served as material.

The junction had 9 bases not matched to a gene; V was cut back by 3 bases and J by 5 bases. The CDR3 has 16 residues. Germline-derived CDR1 and CDR2 are SGDLS and YYNGEE. Under the authors' procedure: Estimation of nucleated cell counts relied on the amplification of reference gene primers. Assay: immunoSEQ multiplex PCR; the TCRdb copy retains only in-frame clones and omits some. The DNA was the basis for D and trimming; V, J and clone size are from that table. The table includes under 300,000 clones, more than 70% detected once. The chain recombines TRBV9 with TRBJ2-3, with 10 bases matching TRBD2. The specimen sequenced was PBMCs or T cells enriched from blood (not recorded which). This TCR derives from a woman aged 40 to 50 with acute COVID-19. The CDR3 DNA reads TGTGCCAGCAGCGGAAGCGGGGGGGCCGTAGGAGATACGCAGTATTTT. Its translation: CASSGSGGAVGDTQYF.